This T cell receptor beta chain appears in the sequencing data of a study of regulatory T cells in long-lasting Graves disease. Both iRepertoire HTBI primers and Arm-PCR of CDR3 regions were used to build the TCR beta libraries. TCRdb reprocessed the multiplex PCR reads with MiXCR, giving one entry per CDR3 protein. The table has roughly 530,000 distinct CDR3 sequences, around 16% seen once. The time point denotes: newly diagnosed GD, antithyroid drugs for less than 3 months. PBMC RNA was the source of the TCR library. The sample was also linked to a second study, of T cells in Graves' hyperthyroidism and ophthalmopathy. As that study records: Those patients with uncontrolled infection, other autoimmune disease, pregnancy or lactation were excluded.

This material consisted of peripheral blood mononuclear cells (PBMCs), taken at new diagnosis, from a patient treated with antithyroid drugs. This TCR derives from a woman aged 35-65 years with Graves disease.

CDR3 region: CSVVTFQETQYF. CDR3 coding DNA: TGCAGCGTTGTGACGTTCCAAGAGACCCAGTACTTC. The gene calls are TRBV29-1 and TRBJ2-5; D uncertain. Germline assignment: CDR1 SQVTM and CDR2 ANQGSEA. Trimming stripped 4 bases from V and 1 base from J, with 7 bases between. The CDR3 is made up of 12 amino acids. The entire variable domain, with the rest obtained from reference TRBV29-1 and TRBJ2-5, is as follows: SAVISQKPSRDICQRGTSLTIQCQVDSQVTMMFWYRQQPGQSLTLIATANQGSEATYESGFVIDKFPISRPNLTFSTLTVSNMSPEDSSIYLCSVVTFQETQYFGPGTRLLVL.